The clone carrying this T cell receptor beta chain was observed a single time. The sample originates from a study of blood T cell repertoires in COVID-19. Study-wide context: Sites across the United States, Italy and Spain contributed samples from acute and convalescent COVID-19. PBMCs, B-cell-depleted T cells, or T cells were the source of the cDNA or gDNA that made up the material.

Study processing details: Researchers report that nucleated cell counts were estimated from reference gene primer amplification. Using immunoSEQ multiplex PCR, the repertoire was profiled, and TCRdb retains in-frame clones only, with some absent. V, J and clone size are those of that table, while D and trimming were read from the DNA. The sample shows 150,000 or so clones, roughly four fifths of them seen only once. This clonotype was sampled from a human donor with acute or convalescent COVID-19. The donor label of this sample is uncertain. What was sequenced was peripheral blood.

CDR3 sequence (DNA): TGTGCCAGCAAGAGGGCGCGGATAGGCAATCAGCCCCAGCATTTT. The encoded protein is CASKRARIGNQPQHF. This rearrangement joins TRBV6-5 to TRBJ1-5; no clear D gene. Germline V gene lookup returns CDR1 MNHEY and CDR2 SVGAGI. The ends were cut back, 7 bases at V and 2 bases at J, with 15 bases in the middle. The CDR3 totals 15 residues.